These 7 T cell receptor beta chains were sequenced from one sample in a study of T cells expressing NK-cell markers. TCRdb reanalyzed the 5' RACE reads and collapses them to one entry per CDR3 protein, without DNA. The repertoire shows about 160,000 distinct CDR3 sequences; the top ten hold roughly 18%. The sample taken for sequencing was blood T cells: a sorted CD56 or NKG2C T cell subset, CD4+ or CD8+ T cells, or bulk PBMC T cells (not recorded which). All receptors come from a woman between 18 and 69 years old in good health.

V gene TRBV7-9 combines with J gene TRBJ2-5. This CDR3 is 15 amino acids long. Germline V gene data show CDR1 as SEHNR and CDR2 as FQNEAQ (reference sequence). The CDR3 reads CASSSGWTPQETQYF.

This chain joins TRBV7-9 and TRBJ2-7; TCRdb indicates TRBD2, and absent DNA this call remains unverified. The CDR3 sequence is 15 residues long. CDR1 and CDR2 from the germline V gene are SEHNR and FQNEAQ (reference sequence). The CDR3 region is CASSLRADSSYEQYF.

The chain combines TRBV10-2 with TRBJ1-2; lacking DNA, the TRBD1 call made by TCRdb goes unchecked. CDR3 length: 14 residues. Germline CDR1 is WSHSY and CDR2 is SAAADI. The CDR3 region is CASSLDRVIDGYTF.

The CDR3 loop is CASSQGFEETQYF. The chain recombines TRBV6-4 with TRBJ2-5; TCRdb's D call, TRBD1, is unchecked because there is no DNA. The CDR3 is 13 residues long. Germline-derived CDR1 and CDR2 are MRHNA and SNTAGT.

The chain is built from TRBV12-5 and TRBJ1-5; the D gene TCRdb calls, TRBD1, cannot be checked with no DNA. CDR1 and CDR2 from the germline V gene are LGHNT and FRNRAP. The CDR3 runs 12 residues. The CDR3 loop reads CASGQGNQPQHF. Full variable domain (outside the CDR3, taken from reference TRBV12-5 and TRBJ1-5): DARVTQTPRHKVTEMGQEVTMRCQPILGHNTVFWYRQTMMQGLELLAYFRNRAPLDDSGMPKDRFSAEMPDATLATLKIQPSEPRDSAVYFCASGQGNQPQHFGDGTRLSIL.

The rearrangement joins TRBV28 to TRBJ2-7; TCRdb gives TRBD2 as the D gene, but with no DNA this cannot be confirmed. The CDR3 is 17 residues long. In germline, CDR1 is MDHEN, CDR2 SYDVKM. CDR3 protein: CASRSTSGRGSSYEQYF.

J is TRBJ1-4 and V is TRBV20-1; TCRdb picks TRBD1, but there is no DNA to check that call. The CDR3 is 12 amino acids. The V gene's germline CDR1 is DFQATT and CDR2 SNEGSKA (reference sequence). The CDR3: CSARKTGEKLFF.